The 8 T cell receptor beta chains below were found in one sample sequenced in a study of blood T cell repertoires in COVID-19. Data came from immunoSEQ multiplex PCR; TCRdb stores just in-frame clones and leaves some out. The profile shows roughly 16,000 clones, 88% of them singletons. The sequencing sample was made of peripheral blood. The receptors were sampled from a human donor in a cohort sampled during active COVID-19.

The chain has TRBV19 and TRBJ1-5; tentatively, D is TRBD1 (6 bases). Germline CDR1 reads LNHDA; CDR2 reads SQIVND (reference sequence). The V and J ends lost 5 bases and 2 bases respectively, with 19 bases between them. This CDR3 contains 17 residues. The chain's CDR3 is CASSLPHRAARNQPQHF. The DNA for the CDR3 is TGTGCCAGTAGTTTACCTCACAGGGCTGCCCGCAATCAGCCCCAGCATTTT.

The genes are TRBV5-1 and TRBJ2-3; no reliable D call. Germline V gene data show CDR1 as SGHRS and CDR2 as YFSETQ. V was clipped by 0 bases and J by 4 bases, with 6 bases between them. The CDR3 length is 13 residues. DNA for the CDR3: TGCGCCAGCAGCTTGGCCGCAGCAGATACGCAGTATTTT. It translates to CASSLAAADTQYF.

This clone was counted once. The rearrangement uses TRBV27 and TRBJ1-5; TRBD1 might be the D (6 bases). The CDR3 runs to 13 residues. Trimming removed 6 bases at V and 5 bases at J, with 11 bases between. Per germline, CDR1 MNHEY and CDR2 SMNVEV (reference sequence). The CDR3 protein is CASSTQGYQPQHF. As DNA, the CDR3 is TGTGCCAGCAGCACACAGGGATATCAGCCCCAGCATTTT.

This chain uses TRBV7-9 with TRBJ1-2; D is unclear. Trimming removed 5 bases from V and 0 bases from J, with 22 bases in between. The CDR3 consists of 18 residues. Germline V lookup: CDR1 SEHNR, CDR2 FQNEAQ (reference sequence). This CDR3 is CASSATHRRVDSNYGYTF. The CDR3 DNA reads as TGTGCCAGCAGCGCAACCCATCGGCGGGTTGACTCTAACTATGGCTACACCTTC.

The chain joins TRBV5-1 to TRBJ1-1; D may be TRBD1 (6 bases). The ends were cut back, 4 bases at V and 1 base at J, with 14 bases in the middle. This CDR3 has 15 amino acids. Germline V gene lookup returns CDR1 SGHRS and CDR2 YFSETQ. CDR3 DNA: TGCGCCAGCAGCCCCCAACAGGGACGGAACACTGAAGCTTTCTTT. Its translation: CASSPQQGRNTEAFF.

The chain couples TRBV7-9 to TRBJ2-2; 8 bases are a match to TRBD1. Germline V gives CDR1 SEHNR, CDR2 FQNEAQ (reference sequence). J gave up 1 base and V 5 bases, and 3 bases lay outside the gene matches. The CDR3 runs 15 residues. This chain's CDR3 is CASSLGTGNTGELFF. Written as DNA, the CDR3 is TGTGCCAGCAGCCTGGGGACAGGGAACACCGGGGAGCTGTTTTTT.

The chain employs TRBV4-1 and TRBJ1-6, with D perhaps matching TRBD1 (5 bases). The CDR3 totals 17 residues. Trimming cost V 1 base and J 6 bases, with 16 bases left between them. Germline V gene sequence: CDR1 MGHRA, CDR2 YSYEKL. The CDR3 loop reads CASSQGPTGRVNSPLHF. In nucleotides, the CDR3 is TGCGCCAGCAGCCAAGGCCCGACGGGCAGGGTTAATTCACCCCTCCACTTT.

The chain combines TRBV6-5 with TRBJ2-3, with 13 nucleotides matching TRBD2. CDR3 length: 14 residues. Germline CDR1 MNHEY, CDR2 SVGAGI. The V gene end was trimmed by 11 bases and the J gene end by 5 bases; junction bases not matched to a gene: 7. CDR3 region: CASRLAGGKDTQYF. In DNA, the CDR3 is TGTGCCTCCCGACTAGCGGGAGGAAAAGATACGCAGTATTTT.